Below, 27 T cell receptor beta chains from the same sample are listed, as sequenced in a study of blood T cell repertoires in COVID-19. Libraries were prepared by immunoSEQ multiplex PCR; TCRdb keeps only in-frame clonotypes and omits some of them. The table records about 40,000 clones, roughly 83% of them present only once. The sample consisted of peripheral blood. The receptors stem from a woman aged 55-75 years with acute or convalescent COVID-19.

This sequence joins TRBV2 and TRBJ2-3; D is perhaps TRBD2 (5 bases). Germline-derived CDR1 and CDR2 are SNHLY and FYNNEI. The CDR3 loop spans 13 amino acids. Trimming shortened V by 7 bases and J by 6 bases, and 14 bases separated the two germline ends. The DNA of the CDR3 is TGTGCCAGCAACGATCGGGGAACGGATACGCAGTATTTT. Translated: CASNDRGTDTQYF.

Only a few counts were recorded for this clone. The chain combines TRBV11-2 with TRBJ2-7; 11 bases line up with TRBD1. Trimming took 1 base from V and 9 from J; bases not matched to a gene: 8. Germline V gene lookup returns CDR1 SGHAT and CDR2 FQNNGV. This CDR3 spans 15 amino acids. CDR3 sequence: CASSLGTGGSWGQYF. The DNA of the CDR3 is TGTGCCAGCAGCTTAGGGACAGGGGGCTCTTGGGGGCAGTACTTC.

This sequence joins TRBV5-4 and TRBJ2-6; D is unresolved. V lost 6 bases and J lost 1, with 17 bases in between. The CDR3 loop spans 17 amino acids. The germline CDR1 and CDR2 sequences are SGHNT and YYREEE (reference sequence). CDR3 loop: CASTLELSRSGANVLTF. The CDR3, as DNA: TGTGCCAGCACTCTGGAGCTCTCGCGTTCTGGGGCCAACGTCCTGACTTTC.

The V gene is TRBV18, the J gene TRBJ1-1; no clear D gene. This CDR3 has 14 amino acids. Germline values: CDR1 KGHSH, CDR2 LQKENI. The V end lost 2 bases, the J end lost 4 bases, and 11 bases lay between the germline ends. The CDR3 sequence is CASSPGARVTEAFF. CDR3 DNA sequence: TGTGCCAGCTCACCAGGAGCCCGCGTCACTGAAGCTTTCTTT.

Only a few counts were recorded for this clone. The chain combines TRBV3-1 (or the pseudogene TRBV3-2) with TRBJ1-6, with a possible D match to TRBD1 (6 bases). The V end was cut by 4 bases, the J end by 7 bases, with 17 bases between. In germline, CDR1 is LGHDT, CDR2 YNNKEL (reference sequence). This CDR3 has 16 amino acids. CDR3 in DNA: TGTGCCAGCAGCCTCACACGGGGGGGCCGGAATTCACCCCTCCACTTT. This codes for CASSLTRGGRNSPLHF.

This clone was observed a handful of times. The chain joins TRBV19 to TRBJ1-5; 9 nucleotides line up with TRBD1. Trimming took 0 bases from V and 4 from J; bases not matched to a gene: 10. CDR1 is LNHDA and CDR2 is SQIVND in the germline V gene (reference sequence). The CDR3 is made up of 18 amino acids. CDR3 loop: CASSIEPPGQGMNQPQHF. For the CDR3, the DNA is TGTGCCAGTAGTATAGAACCGCCGGGACAGGGTATGAATCAGCCCCAGCATTTT.

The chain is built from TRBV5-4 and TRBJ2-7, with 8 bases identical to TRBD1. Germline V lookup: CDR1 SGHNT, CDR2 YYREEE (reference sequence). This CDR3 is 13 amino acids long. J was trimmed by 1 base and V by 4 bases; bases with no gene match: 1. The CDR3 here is CASSRTGSYEQYF. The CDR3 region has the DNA TGTGCCAGCAGCCGGACAGGGTCCTACGAGCAGTACTTC.

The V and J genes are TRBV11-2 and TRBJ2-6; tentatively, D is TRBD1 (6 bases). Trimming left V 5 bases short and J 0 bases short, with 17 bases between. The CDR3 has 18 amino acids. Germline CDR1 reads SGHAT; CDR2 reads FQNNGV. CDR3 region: CASSAPAGVISGANVLTF. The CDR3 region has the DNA TGTGCCAGCAGCGCCCCGGCAGGGGTTATCTCTGGGGCCAACGTCCTGACTTTC.

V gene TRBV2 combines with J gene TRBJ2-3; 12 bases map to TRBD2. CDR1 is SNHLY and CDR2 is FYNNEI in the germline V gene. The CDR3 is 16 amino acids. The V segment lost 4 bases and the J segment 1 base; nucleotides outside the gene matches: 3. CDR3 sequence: CASSARTSGGTDTQYF. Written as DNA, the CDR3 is TGTGCCAGCAGTGCCAGGACTAGCGGGGGCACAGATACGCAGTATTTT.

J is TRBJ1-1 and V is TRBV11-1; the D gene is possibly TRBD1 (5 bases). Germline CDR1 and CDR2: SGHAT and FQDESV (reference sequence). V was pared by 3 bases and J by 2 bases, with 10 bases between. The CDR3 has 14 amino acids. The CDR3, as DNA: TGTGCCAGCAGCTTGACAGAGGTTAACACTGAAGCTTTCTTT. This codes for CASSLTEVNTEAFF. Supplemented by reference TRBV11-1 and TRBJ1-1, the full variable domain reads EAEVAQSPRYKITEKSQAVAFWCDPISGHATLYWYRQILGQGPELLVQFQDESVVDDSQLPKDRFSAERLKGVDSTLKIQPAELGDSAMYLCASSLTEVNTEAFFGQGTRLTVV.

CDR3 coding DNA: TGTGCCAGCAGCTATACAAGTCAAGAGACCCAGTACTTC. As protein: CASSYTSQETQYF. The chain has TRBV4-2 and TRBJ2-5, with unresolved D. Trimming took off 5 bases at V and 2 bases at J, with 9 bases between the two ends. The CDR3 is made up of 13 amino acids. Germline CDR1 LGHNA, CDR2 YNFKEQ.

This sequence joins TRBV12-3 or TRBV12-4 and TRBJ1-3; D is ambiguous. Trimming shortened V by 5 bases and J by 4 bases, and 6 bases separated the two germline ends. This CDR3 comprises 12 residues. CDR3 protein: CASSHQGNTIYF. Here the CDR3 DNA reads TGTGCCAGCAGTCATCAGGGAAACACCATATATTTT.

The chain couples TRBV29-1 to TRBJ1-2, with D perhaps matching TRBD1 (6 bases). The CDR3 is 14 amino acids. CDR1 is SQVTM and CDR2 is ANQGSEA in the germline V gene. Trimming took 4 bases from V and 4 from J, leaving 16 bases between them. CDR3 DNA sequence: TGCAGCGTTGGCGAGCGGGACACGTCCTATGGCTACACCTTC. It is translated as CSVGERDTSYGYTF.

The CDR3: CASTRLERAQGTQYF. The CDR3 DNA reads TGTGCCAGCACTAGACTCGAGCGAGCACAGGGTACGCAGTATTTT. The gene calls are TRBV28 and TRBJ2-3; perhaps TRBD1 as D (6 bases). The germline V gene encodes CDR1 MDHEN and CDR2 SYDVKM. V was shortened by 7 bases and J by 8 bases, with 22 bases between the two germline ends. The CDR3 contains 15 residues.

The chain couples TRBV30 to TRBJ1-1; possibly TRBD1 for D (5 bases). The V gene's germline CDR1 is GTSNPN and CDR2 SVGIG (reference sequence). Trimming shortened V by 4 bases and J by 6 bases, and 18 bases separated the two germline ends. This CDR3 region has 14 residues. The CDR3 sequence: CAWTVGPGTPEAFF. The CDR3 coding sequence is TGTGCCTGGACCGTGGGACCCGGGACTCCTGAAGCTTTCTTT.

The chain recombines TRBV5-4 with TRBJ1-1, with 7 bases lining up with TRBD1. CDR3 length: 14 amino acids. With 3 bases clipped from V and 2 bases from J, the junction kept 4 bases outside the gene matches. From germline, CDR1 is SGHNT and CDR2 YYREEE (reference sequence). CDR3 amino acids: CASSSGQFNTEAFF. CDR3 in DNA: TGTGCCAGCAGCTCGGGACAGTTTAACACTGAAGCTTTCTTT.

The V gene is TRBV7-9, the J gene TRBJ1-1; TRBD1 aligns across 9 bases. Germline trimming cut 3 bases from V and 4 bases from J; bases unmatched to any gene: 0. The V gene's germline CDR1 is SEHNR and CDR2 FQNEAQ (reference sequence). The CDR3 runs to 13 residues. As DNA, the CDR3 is TGTGCCAGCAGCTTGGGACAGGGCACTGAAGCTTTCTTT. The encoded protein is CASSLGQGTEAFF.

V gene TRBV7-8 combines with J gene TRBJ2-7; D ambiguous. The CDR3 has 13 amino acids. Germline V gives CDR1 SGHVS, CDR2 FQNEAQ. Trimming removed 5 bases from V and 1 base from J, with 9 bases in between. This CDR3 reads CASSERRSYEQYF. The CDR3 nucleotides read TGTGCCAGCAGCGAACGCCGGTCCTACGAGCAGTACTTC.

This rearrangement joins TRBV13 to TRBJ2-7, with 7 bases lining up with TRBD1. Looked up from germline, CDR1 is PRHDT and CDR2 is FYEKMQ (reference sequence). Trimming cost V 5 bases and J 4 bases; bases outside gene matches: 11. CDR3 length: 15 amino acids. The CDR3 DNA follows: TGTGCCAGCAGCGGGGACGGGACAGCTGGGTACGAGCAGTACTTC. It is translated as CASSGDGTAGYEQYF.

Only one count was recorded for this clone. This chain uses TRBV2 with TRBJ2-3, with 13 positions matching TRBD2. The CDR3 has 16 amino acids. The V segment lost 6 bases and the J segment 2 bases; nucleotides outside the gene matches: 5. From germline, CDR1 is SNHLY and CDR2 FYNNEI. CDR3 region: CASRRTSGGYTDTQYF. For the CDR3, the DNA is TGTGCCAGCAGGCGGACTAGCGGGGGATACACAGATACGCAGTATTTT. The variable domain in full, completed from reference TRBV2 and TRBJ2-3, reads EPEVTQTPSHQVTQMGQEVILRCVPISNHLYFYWYRQILGQKVEFLVSFYNNEISEKSEIFDDQFSVERPDGSNFTLKIRSTKLEDSAMYFCASRRTSGGYTDTQYFGPGTRLTVL.

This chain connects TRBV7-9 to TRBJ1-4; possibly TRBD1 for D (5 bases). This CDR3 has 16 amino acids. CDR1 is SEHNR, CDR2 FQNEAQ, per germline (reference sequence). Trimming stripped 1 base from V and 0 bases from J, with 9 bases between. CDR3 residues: CASSLGQHATNEKLFF. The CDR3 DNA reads TGTGCCAGCAGCTTAGGACAGCACGCAACTAATGAAAAACTGTTTTTT.

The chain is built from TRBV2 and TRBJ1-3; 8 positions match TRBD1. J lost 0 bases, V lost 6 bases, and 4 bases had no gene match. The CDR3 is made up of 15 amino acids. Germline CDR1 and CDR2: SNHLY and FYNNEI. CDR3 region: CASRDRAPSGNTIYF. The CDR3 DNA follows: TGTGCCAGCAGGGACAGGGCTCCCTCTGGAAACACCATATATTTT.

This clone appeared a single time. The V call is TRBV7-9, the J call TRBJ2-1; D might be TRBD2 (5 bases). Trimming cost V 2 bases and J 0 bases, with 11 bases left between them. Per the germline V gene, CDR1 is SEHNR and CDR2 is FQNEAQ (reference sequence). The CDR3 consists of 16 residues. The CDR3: CASSLYLGASYNEQFF. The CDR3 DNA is TGTGCCAGCAGCTTATATCTGGGAGCCTCCTACAATGAGCAGTTCTTC.

Here the CDR3 reads CASSQATSGRYNEQFF. The CDR3 DNA follows: TGCGCCAGCAGCCAAGCGACTAGCGGGAGATACAATGAGCAGTTCTTC. The chain uses TRBV4-1 and TRBJ2-1, with TRBD2 identical over 12 bases. The CDR3 covers 16 residues. Germline loops: CDR1 MGHRA, CDR2 YSYEKL. V gave up 1 base and J gave up 4 bases; unmatched junction bases: 2.

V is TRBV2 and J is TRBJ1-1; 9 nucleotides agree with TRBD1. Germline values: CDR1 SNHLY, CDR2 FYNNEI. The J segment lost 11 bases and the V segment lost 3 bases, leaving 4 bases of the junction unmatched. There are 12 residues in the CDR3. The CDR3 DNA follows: TGTGCCAGCAGTGAGGGGGACAGGGAGGCTTTCTTT. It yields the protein CASSEGDREAFF.

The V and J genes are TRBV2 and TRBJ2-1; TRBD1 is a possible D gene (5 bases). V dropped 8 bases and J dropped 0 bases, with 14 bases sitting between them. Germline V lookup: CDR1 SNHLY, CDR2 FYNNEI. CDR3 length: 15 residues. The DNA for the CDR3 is TGTGCCAGCCGCGAACAGGCGAGCTCCTACAATGAGCAGTTCTTC. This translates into CASREQASSYNEQFF.

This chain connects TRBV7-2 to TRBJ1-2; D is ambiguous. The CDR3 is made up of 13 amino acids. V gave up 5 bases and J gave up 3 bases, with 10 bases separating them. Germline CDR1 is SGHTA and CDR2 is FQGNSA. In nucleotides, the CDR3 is TGTGCCAGCAGCCCGACTTGGGACTATGGCTACACCTTC. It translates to CASSPTWDYGYTF.